Listed below are T cell receptor beta chains from one sample, sequenced in a study of shared clonotypes between healthy human individuals. The assay was immunoSEQ multiplex PCR, and TCRdb's table has in-frame clones only and misses some. The sample lists about 960,000 clones; around three quarters were seen once. Input material: memory CD4+ T cells sorted from blood. These receptors all come from a man between 18 and 35 years old in good health. Each CDR3 is given with its conserved first and last residue. D genes are given only for firm matches. Clone size is given for some rows only: seen once, a few or many times, or a class if the clone is expanded.

>NA|TRBJ2-5|TRBV14|NA
CASSYYTRRGETQYF
TGTGCCAGCAGCTACTATACCAGGCGAGGCGAGACCCAGTACTTC
>NA|TRBJ1-1|TRBV6-5|NA
CASNRGEGSEAFF
TGTGCCAGCAATAGGGGAGAGGGTTCTGAAGCTTTCTTT
>NA|TRBJ1-5|TRBV5-1|NA
CASSLEQGSQPQHF
TGCGCCAGCAGCTTGGAGCAGGGAAGTCAGCCCCAGCATTTT
>NA|TRBJ2-2|TRBV5-1|NA
CASSLGRPSGELFF
TGCGCCAGCAGCTTGGGTAGACCTAGCGGGGAGCTGTTTTTT
>NA|TRBJ1-3|TRBV30|NA
CAWSQSSGNTIYF
TGTGCCTGGAGTCAGTCATCTGGAAACACCATATATTTT
>NA|TRBJ2-7|TRBV5-4|NA
CASSLGGSQQNYEQYF
TGTGCCAGCAGCTTGGGGGGGTCACAACAAAACTACGAGCAGTACTTC
>NA|TRBJ1-3|TRBV11-2|NA
CASSPPGFTIYF
TGTGCCAGCAGCCCTCCAGGGTTCACCATATATTTT
>NA|TRBJ1-4|TRBV4-3|NA
CASSQFGGYEKLFF
TGCGCCAGCAGCCAATTTGGGGGTTATGAAAAACTGTTTTTT
>TRBD1|TRBJ1-1|TRBV6-5|many
CASSQPTGGYTEAFF
TGTGCCAGCAGCCAACCGACAGGGGGTTACACTGAAGCTTTCTTT
>NA|TRBJ1-6|TRBV5-1|NA
CASSFPDRNSPLHF
TGCGCCAGCAGCTTTCCGGACAGAAATTCACCCCTCCACTTT
>NA|TRBJ1-5|TRBV29-1|few
CSASDGFLGNQPQHF
TGCAGCGCCAGCGATGGGTTTTTGGGCAATCAGCCCCAGCATTTT
>NA|TRBJ2-3|TRBV7-2|NA
CASSLRRASTDTQYF
TGTGCCAGCAGCTTAAGGCGGGCGAGCACAGATACGCAGTATTTT
>TRBD1|TRBJ1-4|TRBV7-8|NA
CASSHGRTGGEKLFF
TGTGCCAGCAGCCATGGTCGGACAGGGGGTGAAAAACTGTTTTTT
>TRBD2|TRBJ2-2|TRBV9|NA
CASRAGTSGDTGELFF
TGTGCCAGCAGAGCAGGGACTAGCGGGGACACCGGGGAGCTGTTTTTT
>NA|TRBJ2-7|TRBV18|NA
CASSPQGFNEQYF
TGTGCCAGCTCACCACAGGGGTTCAACGAGCAGTACTTC
>TRBD2|TRBJ2-1|TRBV7-9|NA
CASSRGLAGDLGEQFF
TGTGCCAGCAGCCGTGGACTAGCGGGGGACTTAGGGGAGCAGTTCTTC
>NA|TRBJ2-7|TRBV28|NA
CASSPSVGVTTYEQYF
TGTGCCAGCAGTCCTAGTGTGGGAGTCACAACCTACGAGCAGTACTTC